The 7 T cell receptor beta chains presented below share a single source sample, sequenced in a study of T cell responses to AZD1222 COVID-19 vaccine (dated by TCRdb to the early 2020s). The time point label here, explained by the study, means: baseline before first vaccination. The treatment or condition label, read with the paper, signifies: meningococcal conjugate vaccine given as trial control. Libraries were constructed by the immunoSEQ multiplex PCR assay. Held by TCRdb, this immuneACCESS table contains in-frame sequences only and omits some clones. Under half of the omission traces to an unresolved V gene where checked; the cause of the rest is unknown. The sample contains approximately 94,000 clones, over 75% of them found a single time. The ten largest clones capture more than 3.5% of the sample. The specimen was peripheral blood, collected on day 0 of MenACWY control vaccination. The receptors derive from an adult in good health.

The CDR3 loop is CASSQGRLAGFSSYNEQFF. CDR3 bases: TGCGCCAGCAGCCAGGGAAGACTAGCGGGTTTTAGCTCCTACAATGAGCAGTTCTTC. The J gene is TRBJ2-1, the V gene TRBV4-1; 10 bases align to TRBD2. Trimming took 3 bases from V and 0 from J; bases not matched to a gene: 11. Germline CDR1 reads MGHRA; CDR2 reads YSYEKL. The CDR3 is made up of 19 amino acids.

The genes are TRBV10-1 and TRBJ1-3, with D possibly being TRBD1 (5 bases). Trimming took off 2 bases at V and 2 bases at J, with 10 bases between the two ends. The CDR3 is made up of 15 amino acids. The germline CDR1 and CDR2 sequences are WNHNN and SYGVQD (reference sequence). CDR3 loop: CASSETSGTGNTIYF. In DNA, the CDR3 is TGCGCCAGCAGTGAGACGTCAGGGACTGGAAACACCATATATTTT.

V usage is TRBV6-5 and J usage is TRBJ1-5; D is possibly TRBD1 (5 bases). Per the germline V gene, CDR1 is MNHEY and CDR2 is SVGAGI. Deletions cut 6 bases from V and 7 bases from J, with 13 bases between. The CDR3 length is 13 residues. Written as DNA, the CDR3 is TGTGCCAGCAGAAGGACAATAGGACAGCCCCAGCATTTT. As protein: CASRRTIGQPQHF.

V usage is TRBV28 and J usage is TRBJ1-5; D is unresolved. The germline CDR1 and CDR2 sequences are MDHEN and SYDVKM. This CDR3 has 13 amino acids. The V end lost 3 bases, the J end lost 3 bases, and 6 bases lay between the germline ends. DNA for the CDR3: TGTGCCAGCAGTTTTCAGGTCAATCAGCCCCAGCATTTT. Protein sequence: CASSFQVNQPQHF.

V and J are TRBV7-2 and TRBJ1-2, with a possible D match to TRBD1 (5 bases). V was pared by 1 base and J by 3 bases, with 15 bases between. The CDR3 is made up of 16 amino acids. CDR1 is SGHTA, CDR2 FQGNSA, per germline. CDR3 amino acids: CASSLVSGTEYYGYTF. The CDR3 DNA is TGTGCCAGCAGCTTAGTCTCTGGGACGGAATACTATGGCTACACCTTC.

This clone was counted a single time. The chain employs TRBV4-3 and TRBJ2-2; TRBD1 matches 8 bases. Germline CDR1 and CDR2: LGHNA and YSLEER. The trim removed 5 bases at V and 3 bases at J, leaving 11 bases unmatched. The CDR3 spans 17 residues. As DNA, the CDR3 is TGCGCCAGCAGCTCCTACGTGGAGACAGGGGACACCGGGGAGCTGTTTTTT. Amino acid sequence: CASSSYVETGDTGELFF.

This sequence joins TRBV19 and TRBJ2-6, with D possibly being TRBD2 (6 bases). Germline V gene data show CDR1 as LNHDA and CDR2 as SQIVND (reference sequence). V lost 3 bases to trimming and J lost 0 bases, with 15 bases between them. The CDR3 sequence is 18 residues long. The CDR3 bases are TGTGCCAGTAGTATGGCGGGACCACAATCCTCTGGGGCCAACGTCCTGACTTTC. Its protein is CASSMAGPQSSGANVLTF.